This T cell receptor beta chain was obtained from a study of control samples from healthy donors and cancer patients. Germline CDR1 MNHNS, CDR2 SASEGT. Deletions cut 2 bases from V and 8 bases from J, with 18 bases between. The CDR3 spans 16 residues. Sequencing was performed with immunoSEQ multiplex PCR; in TCRdb, only in-frame clones are kept and a portion is missing. The sample lists about 150,000 clones; 85% to 95% were seen once. Sequences were obtained from blood. This chain connects TRBV6-1 to TRBJ1-4; D not certain. The receptor was isolated from a man aged 40-49 years in good health. The CDR3 nucleotides read TGTGCCAGCAGTGAAATCCTTGGTGGTGTTAAGGAAAAACTGTTTTTT. Amino acid sequence: CASSEILGGVKEKLFF.